This is a list of T cell receptor beta chains from one sample in a study of blood T cells in healthy people across ages. TCRdb re-called the 5' RACE reads through MiXCR, storing one row per CDR3 protein. The table has about 1,800,000 distinct CDR3 sequences, roughly 27% seen once; the top ten hold roughly 8%. What was sequenced was blood. The receptors were gathered from a woman aged 25 to 39 in good health. Both conserved end residues are part of each CDR3. D genes are given only for firm matches. Only some rows state a clone size, as once, few, many or a class for expanded clones.

J gene | V gene | clone size | D gene | CDR3 protein | CDR3 DNA
TRBJ2-2 | TRBV6-6 | few | - | CASSYDGRNTGELFF | TGTGCCAGCAGTTACGACGGGCGGAACACCGGGGAGCTGTTTTTT
TRBJ2-7 | TRBV3-1 | few | - | CASSQRILGGRSEQYF | TGTGCCAGCAGCCAGAGAATATTGGGGGGCCGCTCCGAGCAGTACTTC
TRBJ2-5 | TRBV7-6 | - | - | CASSPTSRPEQYF | TGTGCTAGCAGCCCTACCAGTCGCCCTGAGCAGTACTTC
TRBJ1-5 | TRBV27 | - | TRBD1 | CASSFRQGRNQPQHF | TGTGCCAGCAGTTTCCGACAGGGGAGAAATCAGCCCCAGCATTTT
TRBJ1-2 | TRBV5-1 | few | - | CASSSTTGPKSGYTF | TGCGCCAGCAGCTCGACCACAGGACCCAAAAGTGGCTACACCTTC
TRBJ2-7 | TRBV24-1 | many | TRBD1 | CATSDGTALPYEQYF | TGTGCCACCAGTGATGGGACAGCTTTACCCTACGAGCAGTACTTC
TRBJ2-5 | TRBV20-1 | many | TRBD1 | CSAKTGGGGLQETQYF | TGCAGTGCTAAGACAGGGGGTGGGGGGCTGCAAGAGACCCAGTACTTC
TRBJ1-2 | TRBV12-3/TRBV12-4 | many | - | CASRAPMLSSRYTF | TGTGCCAGCAGAGCCCCCATGTTGTCGTCTCGCTACACCTTC
TRBJ2-7 | TRBV12-3/TRBV12-4 | - | TRBD2 | CASSDTSGRVYEQYF | TGTGCCAGCAGTGACACTAGCGGGAGGGTCTACGAGCAGTACTTC
TRBJ1-1 | TRBV6-5 | - | - | CASSYVGTEAFF | TGTGCCAGCAGTTACGTGGGAACTGAAGCTTTCTTT
TRBJ2-7 | TRBV9 | - | - | CASSPSGKYEQYF | TGTGCCAGCAGCCCTAGTGGGAAATACGAGCAGTACTTC
TRBJ2-3 | TRBV7-2 | - | TRBD2 | CASSQLRETSGRISDTQYF | TGTGCCAGCAGCCAACTCAGGGAGACTAGCGGGAGAATCTCAGATACGCAGTATTTT
TRBJ2-7 | TRBV6-5 | many | - | CASSNDRAGEYEQYF | TGTGCCAGCAGTAACGATAGGGCAGGGGAGTACGAGCAGTACTTC
TRBJ1-3 | TRBV7-9 | - | TRBD1 | CASSRFPGQEYSGNTIYF | TGTGCCAGCAGCCGCTTTCCGGGACAGGAGTACTCTGGAAACACCATATATTTT
TRBJ2-1 | TRBV5-6 | - | - | CASSLVPGAGNEQFF | TGTGCCAGCAGCTTGGTCCCCGGGGCTGGAAATGAGCAGTTCTTC
TRBJ1-2 | TRBV5-5 | - | TRBD1 | CASSGEGAINYGYTF | TGTGCCAGCAGTGGGGAGGGGGCGATTAACTATGGCTACACCTTC
TRBJ2-5 | TRBV6-5 | few | - | CASRNRGLGRETQYF | TGTGCCAGCAGGAACCGGGGTTTGGGGAGAGAGACCCAGTACTTC
TRBJ2-1 | TRBV6-1 | few | TRBD1 | CASSGRGPGTGGYNEQFF | TGTGCCAGCAGCGGACGGGGGCCCGGGACAGGGGGCTACAATGAGCAGTTCTTC
TRBJ2-7 | TRBV29-1 | many | - | CSVRTVVYEQYF | TGCAGCGTTCGGACAGTGGTTTACGAGCAGTACTTC
TRBJ2-1 | TRBV2 | few | - | CACGADSYNEQFF | TGTGCCTGCGGGGCGGACTCCTACAATGAGCAGTTCTTC
TRBJ1-1 | TRBV5-1 | - | - | CASSLGTERTEAFF | TGCGCCAGCAGCTTGGGGACGGAGCGCACTGAAGCTTTCTTT
TRBJ1-1 | TRBV9 | few | - | CASSVARDTEAFF | TGTGCCAGCAGCGTAGCACGGGACACTGAAGCTTTCTTT
TRBJ1-4 | TRBV3-1 | - | - | CASSTRDGGKLFF | TGTGCCAGCAGCACCCGGGACGGGGGAAAACTGTTTTTT
TRBJ2-1 | TRBV7-9 | few | - | CASSLVAEQFF | TGTGCCAGCAGCTTAGTCGCTGAGCAGTTCTTC
TRBJ1-2 | TRBV3-1 | - | TRBD1 | CASSQDLRGRNYGYTF | TGTGCCAGCAGCCAAGATCTCAGGGGGCGTAACTATGGCTACACCTTC
TRBJ2-1 | TRBV9 | few | - | CASSVGGRTNEQFF | TGTGCCAGCAGCGTAGGGGGACGGACAAATGAGCAGTTCTTC
TRBJ2-3 | TRBV10-1 | - | - | CASSEATGPGADTQYF | TGCGCCAGCAGTGAGGCGACAGGCCCTGGCGCAGATACGCAGTATTTT
TRBJ2-3 | TRBV7-9 | - | - | CASSPSAGPRDTQYF | TGTGCCAGCAGCCCGTCTGCGGGGCCACGGGATACGCAGTATTTT
TRBJ2-1 | TRBV5-1 | few | - | CASSSAQIYNEQFF | TGCGCCAGCAGCTCGGCCCAGATCTACAATGAGCAGTTCTTC
TRBJ2-5 | TRBV20-1 | few | - | CTPGGLETQYF | TGCACCCCGGGTGGGTTAGAGACCCAGTACTTC
TRBJ1-1 | TRBV4-3 | - | TRBD1 | CASSPNPGQGAFF | TGCGCCAGCAGCCCTAATCCGGGACAGGGGGCTTTCTTT
TRBJ2-1 | TRBV6-5 | - | TRBD2 | CASRRTSGKMDEQFF | TGTGCCAGCAGGCGAACTAGCGGGAAAATGGATGAGCAGTTCTTC
TRBJ2-7 | TRBV5-1 | - | - | CASSPGEISSYEQYF | TGCGCCAGCAGCCCAGGAGAGATTAGCTCCTACGAGCAGTACTTC
TRBJ2-3 | TRBV21-1 | - | - | CTSMGLAGDTDTQYF | TGTACCAGCATGGGACTAGCGGGGGACACAGATACGCAGTATTTT
TRBJ2-7 | TRBV29-1 | many | TRBD1 | CSVRAGGTYEQYF | TGCAGCGTAAGGGCAGGGGGCACCTACGAGCAGTACTTC
TRBJ1-1 | TRBV5-5 | - | - | CASSLGGSAKLSTEAFF | TGTGCCAGCAGCTTGGGCGGGTCCGCGAAACTGAGCACTGAAGCTTTCTTT
TRBJ2-3 | TRBV20-1 | - | - | CSAWVSTDTQYF | TGCAGTGCTTGGGTCAGCACAGATACACAGTATTTT
TRBJ1-1 | TRBV28 | once | TRBD1 | CASSSEGAVNTEAFF | TGTGCCAGCAGTTCTGAGGGGGCGGTGAACACGGAAGCTTTCTTT
TRBJ2-5 | TRBV13 | few | TRBD2 | CASSLGAGGPKETQYF | TGTGCCAGCAGCTTAGGGGCGGGAGGGCCGAAAGAGACCCAGTACTTC
TRBJ2-4 | TRBV3-1 | - | TRBD2 | CASSRGSSGSFYGQYF | TGTGCCAGCAGCCGCGGGTCTAGCGGGAGTTTCTACGGGCAGTACTTC
TRBJ1-5 | TRBV15 | - | - | CATSRNQERPQHF | TGTGCCACCAGCAGAAATCAAGAGAGGCCCCAGCATTTT
TRBJ1-2 | TRBV7-9 | many | TRBD1 | CASSLGQYYGYTF | TGTGCCAGCAGCTTGGGACAGTATTATGGCTACACCTTC
TRBJ2-1 | TRBV19 | many | - | CASSWRGPTNEQFF | TGTGCCAGTAGTTGGCGGGGGCCGACGAATGAGCAGTTCTTC
TRBJ2-7 | TRBV5-1 | - | TRBD2 | CASSFDSGFTYEQYF | TGCGCCAGCAGCTTCGATAGCGGGTTTACCTACGAGCAGTACTTC
TRBJ2-7 | TRBV12-3/TRBV12-4 | few | TRBD1 | CASSPPLGQGARNEQYF | TGTGCCAGCAGCCCCCCTCTCGGACAGGGGGCGCGTAACGAGCAGTACTTC
TRBJ1-2 | TRBV20-1 | few | - | CSAPAGAMDYGYTF | TGCAGTGCCCCAGCGGGGGCTATGGACTATGGCTACACCTTC
TRBJ2-7 | TRBV29-1 | many | TRBD2 | CSVGTSGGYEQYF | TGCAGCGTTGGGACTAGCGGCGGCTACGAGCAGTACTTC
TRBJ1-1 | TRBV4-1 | - | - | CASTPGRLNTEAFF | TGCGCCAGCACCCCCGGCAGGTTGAACACTGAAGCTTTCTTT
TRBJ2-3 | TRBV5-1 | many | - | CASSPNGGDDTQYF | TGCGCCAGCAGCCCTAACGGTGGTGACGATACGCAGTATTTT
TRBJ2-3 | TRBV7-2 | many | TRBD2 | CASSPISGRYTDTQYF | TGTGCCAGCAGCCCAATTAGCGGGAGGTACACAGATACGCAGTATTTT
TRBJ1-5 | TRBV12-3/TRBV12-4 | many | - | CASSHTDGYQPQHF | TGTGCCAGCAGCCATACTGACGGTTATCAGCCCCAGCATTTT
TRBJ2-7 | TRBV9 | - | - | CASSEGGDFVNEQYF | TGTGCCAGCAGCGAGGGGGGGGACTTTGTCAACGAGCAGTACTTC
TRBJ1-2 | TRBV4-3 | - | - | CASSQALPGSPYGYTF | TGCGCCAGCAGCCAAGCCCTACCTGGGTCCCCCTATGGCTACACCTTC
TRBJ2-5 | TRBV12-3/TRBV12-4 | few | TRBD2 | CASSPRTSGGETQYF | TGTGCCAGCAGTCCCCGGACTAGCGGGGGCGAGACCCAGTACTTC
TRBJ1-5 | TRBV7-9 | - | - | CAGSAEGYSNQPQHF | TGTGCCGGCAGTGCTGAGGGTTATAGCAATCAGCCCCAGCATTTT
TRBJ2-5 | TRBV3-1 | - | - | CASSQDSGAETQYF | TGTGCCAGCAGCCAAGATTCAGGTGCGGAGACCCAGTACTTC